Presented here are 32 T cell receptor beta chains from one specimen sequenced in a study of identical twins. Via MiXCR, TCRdb re-called the 5' RACE reads, giving one row per CDR3 protein. The table shows about 300,000 distinct CDR3 sequences, with roughly 12% occurring only once. These data are also associated with another study on yellow fever vaccine responses in identical twins.

Sample: CD8+ T cells sorted from blood. The receptors here all came from a woman aged 18-29 years in good health.

The table lists this clonotype with a few counts. V usage is TRBV12-3 or TRBV12-4 and J usage is TRBJ2-5; D is unresolved. Deletions cut 8 bases from V and 7 bases from J, with 8 bases between. This CDR3 comprises 10 residues. CDR3 sequence (DNA): TGTGCCAGCGGAATAGGGACCCAGTACTTC. Its translation: CASGIGTQYF.

V gene TRBV29-1 combines with J gene TRBJ2-1; TRBD2 matches 7 bases. Germline V gene sequence: CDR1 SQVTM, CDR2 ANQGSEA. This CDR3 region has 15 residues. V was pared by 7 bases and J by 0 bases, with 9 bases of the junction left unmatched. The CDR3 loop is CSADGEGSSYNEQFF. The DNA of the CDR3 is TGCAGCGCTGACGGGGAGGGCAGCTCCTACAATGAGCAGTTCTTC.

V and J are TRBV3-1 and TRBJ2-7, with TRBD2 matching 10 bases. This CDR3 spans 15 amino acids. Per the germline V gene, CDR1 is LGHDT and CDR2 is YNNKEL (reference sequence). The V segment lost 0 bases and the J segment 3 bases; nucleotides outside the gene matches: 2. CDR3 DNA: TGTGCCAGCAGCCAAGATCTAGCGGGAGACTACGAGCAGTACTTC. Amino acid sequence: CASSQDLAGDYEQYF.

The chain uses TRBV7-8 and TRBJ2-2; 7 nucleotides line up with TRBD1. This CDR3 contains 16 residues. Germline CDR1 and CDR2: SGHVS and FQNEAQ. V shed 5 bases and J 0 bases; nucleotides not matched to a gene: 6. CDR3 residues: CASSQTGISNTGELFF. CDR3 DNA sequence: TGTGCCAGCAGCCAGACAGGGATTTCGAACACCGGGGAGCTGTTTTTT.

CDR3 nucleotide sequence: TGTGCCAGCAGCGTAGTGGACGGCCCATCCTACGAGCAGTACTTC. Translation gives CASSVVDGPSYEQYF. The chain has TRBV9 and TRBJ2-7; no definite D call. Germline V gene sequence: CDR1 SGDLS, CDR2 YYNGEE. Trimming removed 0 bases from V and 1 base from J, with 11 bases in between. The CDR3 length is 15 residues.

This clonotype has more than one count but fewer than ten. The V and J genes are TRBV4-1 and TRBJ2-3; 8 nucleotides match TRBD2. With V trimmed by 4 bases and J by 5 bases, 8 bases remained unmatched. This CDR3 comprises 15 residues. CDR1 and CDR2 from the germline V gene are MGHRA and YSYEKL. This chain's CDR3 is CASSRGGSGVDTQYF. CDR3 sequence (DNA): TGCGCCAGCAGCCGGGGGGGTAGCGGGGTAGATACGCAGTATTTT.

This chain links TRBV2 with TRBJ2-3; tentatively, D is TRBD1 or TRBD2 (5 bases each). CDR1 and CDR2 from the germline V gene are SNHLY and FYNNEI. Between the trimmed V and J ends, which lost 7 bases and 2 bases, there was a span of 10 bases. The CDR3 runs to 13 residues. The CDR3 sequence: CASTGGTTDTQYF. For the CDR3, the DNA is TGTGCCAGCACCGGTGGGACCACAGATACGCAGTATTTT.

In its sample, this clonotype was seen many times. CDR3 protein: CSAPFGTGAGELFF. CDR3 bases: TGCAGCGCCCCTTTTGGGACAGGGGCCGGGGAGCTGTTTTTT. The chain is built from TRBV29-1 and TRBJ2-2, with 10 nucleotides matching TRBD1. CDR3 size: 14 residues. Germline lookup yields CDR1 SQVTM and CDR2 ANQGSEA. J gave up 6 bases and V 7 bases, and 8 bases lay outside the gene matches.

There are a few counts of this clonotype. The CDR3 region is CASSVGNKGARGNTGELFF. CDR3 bases: TGTGCCAGCAGCGTAGGAAATAAGGGGGCAAGGGGGAACACCGGGGAGCTGTTTTTT. The rearrangement joins TRBV9 to TRBJ2-2; 7 nucleotides agree with TRBD1. The CDR3 is 19 amino acids. V shed 0 bases and J 1 base; nucleotides not matched to a gene: 12. CDR1 is SGDLS and CDR2 is YYNGEE in the germline V gene. Using reference TRBV9 and TRBJ2-2 for the parts outside the CDR3, the full variable domain is DSGVTQTPKHLITATGQRVTLRCSPRSGDLSVYWYQQSLDQGLQFLIQYYNGEERAKGNILERFSAQQFPDLHSELNLSSLELGDSALYFCASSVGNKGARGNTGELFFGEGSRLTVL.

The CDR3 loop is CASSVRLWNEQFF. CDR3 DNA: TGTGCCAGCAGCGTACGATTGTGGAATGAGCAGTTCTTC. This chain links TRBV9 with TRBJ2-1; no firm D call. The CDR3 extends over 13 amino acids. Germline V CDR1 and CDR2: SGDLS, YYNGEE. Trimming cost V 1 base and J 7 bases, with 9 bases left between them.

This chain connects TRBV7-9 to TRBJ1-2; a possible D gene is TRBD1 (5 bases). V shed 7 bases and J shed 4 bases, with 25 bases lying between them. The CDR3 is made up of 17 amino acids. Germline assignment: CDR1 SEHNR and CDR2 FQNEAQ (reference sequence). The CDR3: CASKPPEGLPMTYGYTF. CDR3 coding DNA: TGTGCCAGCAAACCACCGGAGGGGTTGCCCATGACCTATGGCTACACCTTC.

The chain carries TRBV5-1 and TRBJ2-5; no firm D call. The V gene's germline CDR1 is SGHRS and CDR2 YFSETQ. V was clipped by 4 bases and J by 5 bases, with 12 bases between them. This CDR3 has 13 residues. CDR3: CASSRLKWETQYF. Here the CDR3 DNA reads TGCGCCAGCAGCCGGTTAAAGTGGGAGACCCAGTACTTC.

In its sample, this clonotype was seen many times. The chain uses TRBV6-4 and TRBJ2-1; the D gene is possibly TRBD1 (6 bases). CDR3 size: 12 residues. Germline CDR1 and CDR2: MRHNA and SNTAGT. Deletions cut 2 bases from V and 7 bases from J, with 6 bases between. The CDR3 sequence: CASSDQGNEQFF. DNA of the CDR3: TGTGCCAGCAGTGACCAGGGGAATGAGCAGTTCTTC.

This clonotype was observed a handful of times. The CDR3, as DNA: TGCAGTGCTATCTTTCTAGCGGAGGGTGACACAGATACGCAGTATTTT. Its protein is CSAIFLAEGDTDTQYF. V is TRBV20-1 and J is TRBJ2-3, with TRBD2 matching over 7 bases. This CDR3 spans 16 amino acids. Trimming at V came to 4 bases and at J to 2 bases, leaving 12 bases not matched to a gene. Per germline, CDR1 DFQATT and CDR2 SNEGSKA (reference sequence).

This clonotype was found a few times. This sequence joins TRBV5-6 and TRBJ2-1, with a weak D call TRBD2 (6 bases). The CDR3 sequence is 15 residues long. Per germline, CDR1 SGHDT and CDR2 YYEEEE. V lost 0 bases and J 4 bases, leaving 11 bases between the germline ends. This CDR3 reads CASSLDTGLYNEQFF. The CDR3 DNA reads TGTGCCAGCAGCTTGGATACGGGACTTTACAATGAGCAGTTCTTC.

Only a few counts were recorded for this clonotype. This sequence joins TRBV28 and TRBJ2-3; maybe TRBD1 (6 bases). Trimming took 3 bases from V and 9 from J, leaving 10 bases between them. From germline, CDR1 is MDHEN and CDR2 SYDVKM. The CDR3 is 12 residues long. CDR3 amino acids: CASSFTDRTQYF. CDR3 coding DNA: TGTGCCAGCAGTTTTACCGACAGGACGCAGTATTTT. The whole variable domain, remainder taken from reference TRBV28 and TRBJ2-3, is DVKVTQSSRYLVKRTGEKVFLECVQDMDHENMFWYRQDPGLGLRLIYFSYDVKMKEKGDIPEGYSVSREKKERFSLILESASTNQTSMYLCASSFTDRTQYFGPGTRLTVL.

There are a few counts of this clonotype. The rearrangement joins TRBV7-6 to TRBJ2-7; 9 bases line up with TRBD2. The V gene's germline CDR1 is SGHVS and CDR2 FNYEAQ. Trimming at V came to 5 bases and at J to 6 bases, leaving 11 bases not matched to a gene. The CDR3 is 15 amino acids. The chain's CDR3 is CASSNPRSSGTEQYF. CDR3 coding DNA: TGTGCCAGCAGCAATCCCCGGTCTAGCGGGACCGAGCAGTACTTC.

CDR3 residues: CASSQQELANEKLFF. In DNA form, the CDR3 reads TGCGCCAGCAGCCAACAGGAGCTGGCTAATGAAAAACTGTTTTTT. This sequence joins TRBV4-1 and TRBJ1-4; D unclear. V lost 2 bases and J 3 bases, leaving 10 bases between the germline ends. The CDR3 length is 15 residues. Germline CDR1 and CDR2: MGHRA and YSYEKL.

This clonotype was observed many times. The rearrangement joins TRBV4-1 to TRBJ2-1, with D possibly being TRBD1 (6 bases). Trimming pared 1 base from V and 5 bases from J, leaving 12 bases between. The CDR3 totals 15 residues. Germline lookup yields CDR1 MGHRA and CDR2 YSYEKL. The chain's CDR3 is CASSQVGRGHNEQFF. The CDR3 DNA sequence: TGCGCCAGCAGCCAAGTGGGCAGGGGTCACAATGAGCAGTTCTTC.

This clonotype was found a few times. This sequence joins TRBV24-1 and TRBJ2-5; 7 positions agree with TRBD1. CDR1 and CDR2 from the germline V gene are KGHDR and SFDVKD. The ends lost 5 bases at V and 1 base at J; junction bases unmatched: 3. CDR3 size: 14 residues. The CDR3: CATSGGQLQETQYF. CDR3 DNA sequence: TGTGCCACCAGTGGGGGACAGCTCCAAGAGACCCAGTACTTC.

This clonotype was counted a few times. The chain uses TRBV9 and TRBJ1-2; D might be TRBD1 (6 bases). The CDR3 has 15 residues. Looked up from germline, CDR1 is SGDLS and CDR2 is YYNGEE. The V and J ends lost 1 base and 3 bases respectively, with 13 bases between them. The CDR3 region has the DNA TGTGCCAGCAGCGTATTGCCAGGGGAAGACTATGGCTACACCTTC. This gives the protein CASSVLPGEDYGYTF.

This clonotype was found a few times. The CDR3 coding sequence is TGCAGTGTCAACGGTGGCTACACCTTC. Translated, it gives CSVNGGYTF. The rearrangement uses TRBV20-1 and TRBJ1-2; D uncertain. The V end lost 7 bases, the J end lost 7 bases, and 7 bases lay between the germline ends. The CDR3 runs to 9 residues. CDR1 and CDR2 from the germline V gene are DFQATT and SNEGSKA (reference sequence).

This clonotype was found a few times. The rearrangement links TRBV13 to TRBJ2-7, with 10 bases that match TRBD2. V was pared by 2 bases and J by 6 bases, with 4 bases of the junction left unmatched. The CDR3 spans 14 residues. The germline CDR1 and CDR2 sequences are PRHDT and FYEKMQ (reference sequence). The CDR3 region has the DNA TGTGCCAGCAGCTTACTAGCGGGAGTAATCGAGCAGTACTTC. It encodes CASSLLAGVIEQYF. The variable domain in full, completed from reference TRBV13 and TRBJ2-7, reads AAGVIQSPRHLIKEKRETATLKCYPIPRHDTVYWYQQGPGQDPQFLISFYEKMQSDKGSIPDRFSAQQFSDYHSELNMSSLELGDSALYFCASSLLAGVIEQYFGPGTRLTVT.

The chain carries TRBV4-1 and TRBJ1-1; TRBD1 is a possible D gene (5 bases). CDR3 length: 14 amino acids. V lost 2 bases and J 4 bases, leaving 11 bases between the germline ends. Per germline, CDR1 MGHRA and CDR2 YSYEKL. The CDR3 sequence is CASSQQGSATEAFF. DNA of the CDR3: TGCGCCAGCAGCCAACAGGGATCCGCCACTGAAGCTTTCTTT.

CDR3 amino acids: CASSLDGANTGELFF. The CDR3 bases are TGTGCCAGCAGTCTGGACGGAGCGAACACCGGGGAGCTGTTTTTT. The chain couples TRBV6-1 to TRBJ2-2, with D hard to call. Trimming took 5 bases from V and 0 from J, leaving 10 bases between them. The CDR3 consists of 15 residues. Germline CDR1 reads MNHNS; CDR2 reads SASEGT.

The chain has TRBV7-3 and TRBJ2-1; 7 bases match TRBD2. Trimming took 7 bases from V and 0 from J; bases not matched to a gene: 9. The V gene's germline CDR1 is SGHTA and CDR2 FQGTGA. This CDR3 region has 16 residues. CDR3 in amino acids: CASTPSGESSYNEQFF. CDR3 DNA: TGTGCCAGCACGCCTAGCGGTGAGAGCTCCTACAATGAGCAGTTCTTC.

In its sample, this clonotype was seen many times. The chain employs TRBV12-3 or TRBV12-4 and TRBJ2-1, with a tentative D call TRBD1 (5 bases). This CDR3 is 12 amino acids long. V lost 6 bases, J lost 9 bases, and 12 bases lay in between. CDR3 amino acids: CASSPQGLEQFF. CDR3 bases: TGTGCCAGCAGCCCGCAGGGTCTTGAGCAGTTCTTC.

The table lists this clonotype with many counts. J is TRBJ2-7 and V is TRBV4-1, with no clear D. The CDR3 consists of 16 residues. Between the trimmed V and J ends, which lost 0 bases and 2 bases, there was a span of 14 bases. Germline values: CDR1 MGHRA, CDR2 YSYEKL. CDR3 sequence: CASSQEAHTVTYEQYF. In DNA, the CDR3 is TGCGCCAGCAGCCAAGAGGCCCACACGGTAACCTACGAGCAGTACTTC.

This clonotype was recorded once. V is TRBV27 and J is TRBJ2-7; possibly TRBD1 for D (5 bases). The CDR3 contains 16 residues. Germline CDR1 is MNHEY and CDR2 is SMNVEV (reference sequence). V dropped 0 bases and J dropped 4 bases, with 16 bases sitting between them. Here the CDR3 reads CASSLSQTEAGYEQYF. CDR3 DNA: TGTGCCAGCAGTTTATCGCAGACAGAGGCTGGGTACGAGCAGTACTTC.

V is TRBV10-2 and J is TRBJ2-3, with 10 bases matching TRBD2. Germline values: CDR1 WSHSY, CDR2 SAAADI. This CDR3 spans 18 amino acids. Unmatched junction bases numbered 13, after V lost 5 bases and J lost 2 bases. CDR3 nucleotide sequence: TGCGCCAGCAGTACCCCCGGGGTAGCGGGAGGATCCACAGATACGCAGTATTTT. It codes for CASSTPGVAGGSTDTQYF.

The chain recombines TRBV2 with TRBJ1-2, with 8 bases identical to TRBD1. This CDR3 is 17 amino acids long. V was clipped by 2 bases and J by 6 bases; unmatched bases: 14. The germline CDR1 and CDR2 sequences are SNHLY and FYNNEI. CDR3 in DNA: TGTGCCAGCAGTGAACCGGGACAGGCTTCTTTCGGGGATGGCTACACCTTC. Amino acids: CASSEPGQASFGDGYTF. The whole variable domain, filled in from reference TRBV2 and TRBJ1-2, reads EPEVTQTPSHQVTQMGQEVILRCVPISNHLYFYWYRQILGQKVEFLVSFYNNEISEKSEIFDDQFSVERPDGSNFTLKIRSTKLEDSAMYFCASSEPGQASFGDGYTFGSGTRLTVV.

V and J are TRBV5-1 and TRBJ2-3; 9 bases map to TRBD1. V lost 4 bases, J lost 4 bases, and 7 bases stayed unmatched. CDR1 and CDR2 (germline): SGHRS, YFSETQ. The CDR3 totals 15 residues. This CDR3 is CASSRLDRGADTQYF. DNA for the CDR3: TGCGCCAGCAGCCGACTAGACAGGGGGGCAGATACGCAGTATTTT.